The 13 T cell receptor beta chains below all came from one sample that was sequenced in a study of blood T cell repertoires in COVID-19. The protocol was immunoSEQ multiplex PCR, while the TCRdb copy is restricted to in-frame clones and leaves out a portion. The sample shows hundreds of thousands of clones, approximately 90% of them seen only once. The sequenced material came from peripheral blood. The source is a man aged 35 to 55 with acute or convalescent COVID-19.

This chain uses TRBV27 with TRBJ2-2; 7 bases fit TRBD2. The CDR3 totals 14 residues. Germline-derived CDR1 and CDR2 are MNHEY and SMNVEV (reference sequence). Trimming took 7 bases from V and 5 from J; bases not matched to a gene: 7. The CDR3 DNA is TGTGCCAGCACTCTATGGGGGGGAACCGGGGAGCTGTTTTTT. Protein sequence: CASTLWGGTGELFF.

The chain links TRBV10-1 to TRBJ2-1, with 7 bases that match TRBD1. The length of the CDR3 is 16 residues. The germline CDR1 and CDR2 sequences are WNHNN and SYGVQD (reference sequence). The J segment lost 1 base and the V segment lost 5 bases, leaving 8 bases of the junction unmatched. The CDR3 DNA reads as TGCGCCAGCAGTTTTACAGGGGACCCATCCTACAATGAGCAGTTCTTC. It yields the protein CASSFTGDPSYNEQFF.

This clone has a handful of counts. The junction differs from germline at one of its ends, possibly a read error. DNA for the CDR3: TGTGCCAGCACCTTTCAGGGGATTACCCCACTAGTCTTC. Residues: CASTFQGITPLVF. The V and J genes are TRBV11-2 and TRBJ2-4; a weak D match, TRBD1 (6 bases). Germline V CDR1 and CDR2: SGHAT, FQNNGV. The CDR3 contains 13 residues.

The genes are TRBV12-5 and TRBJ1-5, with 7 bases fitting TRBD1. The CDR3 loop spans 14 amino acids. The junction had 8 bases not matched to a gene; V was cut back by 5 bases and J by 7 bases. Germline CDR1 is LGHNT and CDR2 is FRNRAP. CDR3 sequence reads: CASGGDSPQQPQHF. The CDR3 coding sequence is TGTGCTAGTGGTGGGGACAGTCCACAACAGCCCCAGCATTTT.

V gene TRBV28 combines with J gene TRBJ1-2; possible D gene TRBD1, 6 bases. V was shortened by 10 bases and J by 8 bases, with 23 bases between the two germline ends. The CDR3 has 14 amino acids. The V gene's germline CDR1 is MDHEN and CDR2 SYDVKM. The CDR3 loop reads CATKYPGGAGGYTF. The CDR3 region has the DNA TGTGCCACCAAATACCCGGGGGGGGCGGGGGGCTACACCTTC.

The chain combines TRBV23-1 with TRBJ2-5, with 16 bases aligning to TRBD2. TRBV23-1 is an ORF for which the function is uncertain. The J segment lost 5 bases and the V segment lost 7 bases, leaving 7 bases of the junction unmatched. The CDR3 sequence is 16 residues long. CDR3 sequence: CASKGLAGGPGETQYF. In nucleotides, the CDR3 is TGCGCCAGCAAGGGACTAGCGGGGGGGCCGGGTGAGACCCAGTACTTC.

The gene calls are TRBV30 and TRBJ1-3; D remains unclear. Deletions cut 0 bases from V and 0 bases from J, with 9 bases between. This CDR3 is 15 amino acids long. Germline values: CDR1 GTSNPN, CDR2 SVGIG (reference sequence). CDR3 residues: CAWSVRGSSGNTIYF. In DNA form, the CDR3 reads TGTGCCTGGAGTGTTAGAGGGAGCTCTGGAAACACCATATATTTT.

As DNA, the CDR3 is TGTGCCAGCAGCCCCGGGACAGACTATGGCTACACCTTC. It translates to CASSPGTDYGYTF. The rearrangement joins TRBV9 to TRBJ1-2; 7 bases map to TRBD1. The CDR3 spans 13 residues. Trimming removed 4 bases from V and 3 bases from J; junction bases left unmatched: 3. CDR1 and CDR2 (germline): SGDLS, YYNGEE.

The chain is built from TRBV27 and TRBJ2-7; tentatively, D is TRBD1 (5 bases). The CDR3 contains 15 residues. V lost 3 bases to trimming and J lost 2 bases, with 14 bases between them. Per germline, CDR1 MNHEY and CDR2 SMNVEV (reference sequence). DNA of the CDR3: TGTGCCAGCAGTTTCTTTACGACAGCGCCCTACGAGCAGTACTTC. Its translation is CASSFFTTAPYEQYF.

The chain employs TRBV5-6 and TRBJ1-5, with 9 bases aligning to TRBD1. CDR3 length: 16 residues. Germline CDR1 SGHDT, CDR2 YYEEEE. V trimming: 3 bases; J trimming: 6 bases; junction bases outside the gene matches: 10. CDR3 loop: CASSYGDRDGSQPQHF. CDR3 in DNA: TGTGCCAGCAGCTATGGGGACAGGGATGGCAGTCAGCCCCAGCATTTT.

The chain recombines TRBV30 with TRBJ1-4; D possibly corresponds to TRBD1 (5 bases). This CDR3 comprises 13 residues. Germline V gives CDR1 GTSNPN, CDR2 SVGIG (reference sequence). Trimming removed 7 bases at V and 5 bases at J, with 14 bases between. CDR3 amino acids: CASTGGRNEKLFF. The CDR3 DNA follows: TGTGCCTCCACGGGGGGACGGAATGAAAAACTGTTTTTT.

The CDR3 reads CASSNSGGLGEQFF. CDR3 DNA sequence: TGTGCCAGCAGCAATAGCGGGGGGTTAGGGGAGCAGTTCTTC. The genes are TRBV7-6 and TRBJ2-1; TRBD2 aligns across 10 bases. After removal of 5 bases from V and 10 bases from J, the junction contained 8 bases not matched to a gene. Germline V lookup: CDR1 SGHVS, CDR2 FNYEAQ. CDR3 size: 14 residues.

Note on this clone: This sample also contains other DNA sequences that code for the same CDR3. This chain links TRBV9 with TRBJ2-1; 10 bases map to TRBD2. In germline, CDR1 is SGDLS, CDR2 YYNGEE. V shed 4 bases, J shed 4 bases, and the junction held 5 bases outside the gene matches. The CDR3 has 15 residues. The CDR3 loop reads CASSLSGGAYNEQFF. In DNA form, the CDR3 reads TGTGCCAGCAGCCTGAGCGGGGGGGCGTACAATGAGCAGTTCTTC.